This T cell receptor (beta chain) was sequenced for a study of T-cell memory formation after mild COVID-19. TCRdb re-called the 5' RACE reads with MiXCR, one entry per CDR3 protein. The profile shows some 270,000 distinct CDR3 sequences, 15% of them singletons. Trimming removed 3 bases from V and 7 bases from J, with 11 bases in between. The CDR3 is 14 residues long. Germline V gene lookup returns CDR1 SGHRS and CDR2 YFSETQ. The chain is built from TRBV5-1 and TRBJ1-6; D might be TRBD1 (5 bases). The TCR was taken from an adult woman who had mild COVID-19 (a few samples of this study predate the infection). Cell type and time point are not known. The sample taken for sequencing was PBMCs or a T cell subset sorted from them (not recorded which). Written as DNA, the CDR3 is TGCGCCAGCAGCTCGACCGACAGAAATTCACCCCTCCACTTT. Amino acids: CASSSTDRNSPLHF.